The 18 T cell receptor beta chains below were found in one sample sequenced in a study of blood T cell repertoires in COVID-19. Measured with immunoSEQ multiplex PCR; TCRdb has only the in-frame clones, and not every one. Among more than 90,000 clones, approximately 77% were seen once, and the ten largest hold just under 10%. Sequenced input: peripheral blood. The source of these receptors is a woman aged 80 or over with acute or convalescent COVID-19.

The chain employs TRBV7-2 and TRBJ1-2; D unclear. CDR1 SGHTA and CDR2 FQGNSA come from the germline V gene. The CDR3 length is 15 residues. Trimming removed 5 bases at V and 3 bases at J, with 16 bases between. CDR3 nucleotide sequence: TGTGCCAGCAGCCCTCACGGGGAGGGTTACTATGGCTACACCTTC. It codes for CASSPHGEGYYGYTF.

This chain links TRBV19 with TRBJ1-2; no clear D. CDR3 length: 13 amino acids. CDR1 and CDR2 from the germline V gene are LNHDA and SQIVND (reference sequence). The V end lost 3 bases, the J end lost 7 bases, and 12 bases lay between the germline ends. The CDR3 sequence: CASSILGEGGYTF. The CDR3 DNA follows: TGTGCCAGTAGTATTCTCGGGGAGGGTGGCTACACCTTC.

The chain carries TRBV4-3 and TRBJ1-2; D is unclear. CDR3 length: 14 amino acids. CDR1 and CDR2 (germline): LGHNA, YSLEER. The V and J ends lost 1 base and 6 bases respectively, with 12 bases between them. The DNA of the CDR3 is TGCGCCAGCAGCCAAGCGTTTCTCAGTAATGGCTACACCTTC. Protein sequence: CASSQAFLSNGYTF.

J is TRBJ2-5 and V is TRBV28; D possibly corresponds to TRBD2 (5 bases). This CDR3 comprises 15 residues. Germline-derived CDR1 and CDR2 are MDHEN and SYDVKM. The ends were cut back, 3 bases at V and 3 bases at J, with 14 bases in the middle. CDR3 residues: CASSLGSATEETQYF. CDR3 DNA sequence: TGTGCCAGCAGTTTGGGTAGCGCCACTGAAGAGACCCAGTACTTC.

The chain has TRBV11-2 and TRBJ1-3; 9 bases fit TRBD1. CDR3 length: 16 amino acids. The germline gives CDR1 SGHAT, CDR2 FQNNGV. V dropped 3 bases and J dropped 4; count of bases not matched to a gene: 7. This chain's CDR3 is CASSFWGQGFGNTIYF. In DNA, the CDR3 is TGTGCCAGCAGCTTCTGGGGACAGGGTTTCGGAAACACCATATATTTT.

CDR3: CASSIEASGSYEQYF. Written as DNA, the CDR3 is TGTGCCAGTAGTATAGAGGCTAGCGGGAGTTACGAGCAGTACTTC. The chain has TRBV19 and TRBJ2-7; 10 nucleotides line up with TRBD2. Germline V lookup: CDR1 LNHDA, CDR2 SQIVND (reference sequence). With 0 bases clipped from V and 4 bases from J, the junction kept 3 bases outside the gene matches. The CDR3 sequence is 15 residues long.

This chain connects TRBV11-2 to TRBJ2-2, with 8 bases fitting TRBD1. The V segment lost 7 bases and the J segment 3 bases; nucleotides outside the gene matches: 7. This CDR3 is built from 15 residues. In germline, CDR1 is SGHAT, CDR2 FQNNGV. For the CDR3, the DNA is TGTGCCAGCAAACAGGGGGTTGAGTACACCGGGGAGCTGTTTTTT. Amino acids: CASKQGVEYTGELFF. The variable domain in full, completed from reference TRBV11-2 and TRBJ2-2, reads EAGVAQSPRYKIIEKRQSVAFWCNPISGHATLYWYQQILGQGPKLLIQFQNNGVVDDSQLPKDRFSAERLKGVDSTLKIQPAKLEDSAVYLCASKQGVEYTGELFFGEGSRLTVL.

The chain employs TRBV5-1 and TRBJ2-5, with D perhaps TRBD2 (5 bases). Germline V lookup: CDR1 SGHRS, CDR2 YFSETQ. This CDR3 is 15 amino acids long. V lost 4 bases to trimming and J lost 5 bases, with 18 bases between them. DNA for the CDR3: TGCGCCAGCAGCATTCAGATGGGAGATGGGGAGACCCAGTACTTC. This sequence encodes CASSIQMGDGETQYF.

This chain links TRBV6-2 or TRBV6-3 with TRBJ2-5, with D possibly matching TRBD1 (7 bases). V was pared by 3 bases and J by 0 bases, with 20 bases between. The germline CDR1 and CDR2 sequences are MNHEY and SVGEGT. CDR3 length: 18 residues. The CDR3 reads CASSYSRLGGLYQETQYF. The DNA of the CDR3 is TGTGCCAGCAGTTATTCACGACTAGGGGGCCTGTACCAAGAGACCCAGTACTTC.

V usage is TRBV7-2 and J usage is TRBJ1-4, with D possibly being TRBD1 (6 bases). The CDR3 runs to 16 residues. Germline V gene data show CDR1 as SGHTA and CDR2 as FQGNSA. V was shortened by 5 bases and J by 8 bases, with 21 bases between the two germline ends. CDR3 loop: CASSMAGTRVGEKLFF. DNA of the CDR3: TGTGCCAGCAGCATGGCCGGGACACGTGTGGGGGAAAAACTGTTTTTT.

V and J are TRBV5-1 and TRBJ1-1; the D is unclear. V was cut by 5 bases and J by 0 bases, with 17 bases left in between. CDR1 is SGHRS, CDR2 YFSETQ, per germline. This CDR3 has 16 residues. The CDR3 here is CASSLWGGLMNTEAFF. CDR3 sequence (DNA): TGCGCCAGCAGTTTATGGGGAGGATTAATGAACACTGAAGCTTTCTTT.

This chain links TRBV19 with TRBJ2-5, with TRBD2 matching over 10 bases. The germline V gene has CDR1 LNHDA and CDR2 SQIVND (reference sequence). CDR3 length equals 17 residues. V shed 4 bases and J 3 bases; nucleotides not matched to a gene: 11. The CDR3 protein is CASSRTSGTGVEETQYF. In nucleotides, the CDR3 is TGTGCCAGTAGTAGGACTAGCGGAACAGGGGTAGAAGAGACCCAGTACTTC.

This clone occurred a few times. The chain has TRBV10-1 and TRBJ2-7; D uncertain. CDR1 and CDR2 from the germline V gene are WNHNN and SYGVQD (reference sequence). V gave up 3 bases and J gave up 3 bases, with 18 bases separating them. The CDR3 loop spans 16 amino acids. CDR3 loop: CASSDRLSVTCYEQYF. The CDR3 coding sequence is TGCGCCAGCAGTGATCGTCTCTCGGTCACCTGCTACGAGCAGTACTTC.

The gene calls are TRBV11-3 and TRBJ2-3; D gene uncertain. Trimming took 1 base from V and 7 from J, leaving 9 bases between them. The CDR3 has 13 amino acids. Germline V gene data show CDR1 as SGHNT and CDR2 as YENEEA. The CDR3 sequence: CASSLGGDYTQYF. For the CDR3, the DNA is TGTGCCAGCAGCTTAGGTGGAGATTATACGCAGTATTTT.

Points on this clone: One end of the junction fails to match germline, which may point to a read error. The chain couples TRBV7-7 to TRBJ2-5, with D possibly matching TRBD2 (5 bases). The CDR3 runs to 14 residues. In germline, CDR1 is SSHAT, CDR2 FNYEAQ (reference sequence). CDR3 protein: CASSLDPTGETQYF. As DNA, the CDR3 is TGTGCTAGCAGCCTGGACCCTACGGGGGAGACCCAGTACTTC.

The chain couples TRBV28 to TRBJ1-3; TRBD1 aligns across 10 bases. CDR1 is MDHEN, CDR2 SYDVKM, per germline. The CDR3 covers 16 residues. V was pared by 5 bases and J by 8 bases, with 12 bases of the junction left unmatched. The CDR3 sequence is CASSLIDRGRRDTIYF. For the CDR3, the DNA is TGTGCCAGCAGTCTCATCGACAGGGGGCGCCGGGACACCATATATTTT.

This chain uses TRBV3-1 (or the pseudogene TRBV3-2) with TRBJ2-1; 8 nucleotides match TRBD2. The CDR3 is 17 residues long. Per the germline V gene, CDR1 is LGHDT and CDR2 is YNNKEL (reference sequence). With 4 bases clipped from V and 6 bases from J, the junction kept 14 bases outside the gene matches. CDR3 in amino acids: CASSPFGAGARVNEQFF. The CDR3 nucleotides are TGTGCCAGCAGCCCCTTCGGAGCGGGGGCCAGGGTCAATGAGCAGTTCTTC.

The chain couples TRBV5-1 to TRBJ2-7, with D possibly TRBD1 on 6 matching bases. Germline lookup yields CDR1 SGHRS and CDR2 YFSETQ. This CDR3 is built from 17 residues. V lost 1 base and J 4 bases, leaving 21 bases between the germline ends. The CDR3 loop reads CASSLRGPATGSYEQYF. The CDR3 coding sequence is TGCGCCAGCAGCTTGCGCGGTCCCGCAACAGGGTCATACGAGCAGTACTTC. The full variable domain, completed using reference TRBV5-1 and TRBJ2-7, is KAGVTQTPRYLIKTRGQQVTLSCSPISGHRSVSWYQQTPGQGLQFLFEYFSETQRNKGNFPGRFSGRQFSNSRSEMNVSTLELGDSALYLCASSLRGPATGSYEQYFGPGTRLTVT.